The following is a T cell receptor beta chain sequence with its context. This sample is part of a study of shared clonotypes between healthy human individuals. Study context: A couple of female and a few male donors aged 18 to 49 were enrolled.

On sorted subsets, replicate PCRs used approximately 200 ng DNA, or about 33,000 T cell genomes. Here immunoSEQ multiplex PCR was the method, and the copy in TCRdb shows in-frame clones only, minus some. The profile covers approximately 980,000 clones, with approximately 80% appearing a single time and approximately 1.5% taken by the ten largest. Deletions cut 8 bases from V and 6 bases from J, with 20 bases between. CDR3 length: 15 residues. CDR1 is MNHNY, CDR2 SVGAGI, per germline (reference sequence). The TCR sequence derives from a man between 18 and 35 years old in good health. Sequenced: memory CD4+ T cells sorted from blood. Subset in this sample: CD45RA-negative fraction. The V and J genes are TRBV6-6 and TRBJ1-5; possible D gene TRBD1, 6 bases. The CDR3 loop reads CASALEGRGSQPQHF. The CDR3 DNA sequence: TGTGCCAGCGCCTTGGAGGGCAGGGGTAGTCAGCCCCAGCATTTT.